The clone carrying this T cell receptor beta chain was detected many times. Its antigen is unidentified. This entry comes from a study of molecular identifiers for immune sequencing clone quantification. The CDR3 runs 15 residues. Germline V lookup: CDR1 MDHEN, CDR2 SYDVKM. The V gene lost 6 bases and the J gene lost 3 bases, with 15 bases spanning the gap. Study results and caveats: In naive cells, under 1% of molecules belonged to clones above 20 RNA copies, against over 97% in effector cells.

The sorting of naive CD8 T cells used the CD8+CD4-CCR7+CD45RA+ phenotype. Methods described previously, with TCR primers listed, were used for bulk TCR libraries. TCRdb ran MiXCR on the PCR reads and lists one entry per CDR3 protein. The table lists over 600,000 distinct CDR3 sequences, approximately 20% of them singletons. The receptor was isolated from a human donor in good health. Some libraries in this study had Jurkat cell RNA spiked in. V usage is TRBV28 and J usage is TRBJ1-5; no clear D gene. The source material was naive CD8+ T cells from blood, with Jurkat cell RNA spiked in. Subset: FACS-sorted CD8+CD4-CCR7+CD45RA+ naive T cells. CDR3 protein: CASSHEVEANQPQHF. In DNA form, the CDR3 reads TGTGCCAGCAGCCATGAGGTGGAAGCCAATCAGCCCCAGCATTTT.